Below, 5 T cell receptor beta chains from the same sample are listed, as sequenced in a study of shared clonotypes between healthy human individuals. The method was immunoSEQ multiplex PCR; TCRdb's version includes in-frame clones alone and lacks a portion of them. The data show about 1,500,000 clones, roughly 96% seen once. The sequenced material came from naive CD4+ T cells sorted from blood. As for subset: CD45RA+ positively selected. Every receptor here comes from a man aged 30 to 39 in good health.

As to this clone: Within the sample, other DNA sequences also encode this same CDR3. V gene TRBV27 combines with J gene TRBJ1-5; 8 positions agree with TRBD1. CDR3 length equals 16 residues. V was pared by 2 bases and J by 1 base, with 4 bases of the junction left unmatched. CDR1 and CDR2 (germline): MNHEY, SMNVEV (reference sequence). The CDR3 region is CASSLVGQGSNQPQHF. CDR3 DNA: TGTGCCAGCAGTTTAGTCGGACAGGGAAGCAATCAGCCCCAGCATTTT.

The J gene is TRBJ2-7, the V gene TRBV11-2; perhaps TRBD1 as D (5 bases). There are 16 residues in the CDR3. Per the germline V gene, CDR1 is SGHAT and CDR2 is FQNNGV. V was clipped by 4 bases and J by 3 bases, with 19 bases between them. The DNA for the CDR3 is TGTGCCAGCAGCTACCTCAAGGGGCCCCATTTCTACGAGCAGTACTTC. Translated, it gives CASSYLKGPHFYEQYF.

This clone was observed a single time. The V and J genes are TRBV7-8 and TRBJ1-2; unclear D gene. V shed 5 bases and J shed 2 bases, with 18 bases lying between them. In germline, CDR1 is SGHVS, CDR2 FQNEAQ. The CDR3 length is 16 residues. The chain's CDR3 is CASSPYRMRRNYGYTF. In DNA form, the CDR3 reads TGTGCCAGCAGCCCATATAGGATGAGACGGAACTATGGCTACACCTTC.

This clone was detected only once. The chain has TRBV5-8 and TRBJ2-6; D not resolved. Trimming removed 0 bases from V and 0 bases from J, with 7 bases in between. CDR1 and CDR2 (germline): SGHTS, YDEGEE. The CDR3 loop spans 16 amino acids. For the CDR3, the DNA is TGTGCCAGCAGCTTGGGCTCGAACTCTGGGGCCAACGTCCTGACTTTC. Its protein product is CASSLGSNSGANVLTF.

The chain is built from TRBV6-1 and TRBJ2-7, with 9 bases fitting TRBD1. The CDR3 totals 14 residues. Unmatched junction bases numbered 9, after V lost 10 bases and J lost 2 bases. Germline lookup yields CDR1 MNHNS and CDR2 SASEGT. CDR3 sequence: CAIPRRDRAYEQYF. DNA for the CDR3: TGTGCCATCCCCCGCCGGGACAGGGCCTACGAGCAGTACTTC.